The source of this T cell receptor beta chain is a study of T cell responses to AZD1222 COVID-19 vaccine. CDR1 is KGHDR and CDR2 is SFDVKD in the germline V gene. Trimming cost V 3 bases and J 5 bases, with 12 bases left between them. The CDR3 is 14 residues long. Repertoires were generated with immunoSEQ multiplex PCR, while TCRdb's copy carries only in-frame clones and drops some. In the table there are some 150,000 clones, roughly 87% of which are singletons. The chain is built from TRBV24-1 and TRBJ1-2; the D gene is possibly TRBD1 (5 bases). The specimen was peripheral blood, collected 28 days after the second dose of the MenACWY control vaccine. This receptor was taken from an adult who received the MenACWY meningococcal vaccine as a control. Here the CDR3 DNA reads TGTGCCACCAGTGATGCCGCAGGGAGTTATGGCTACACCTTC. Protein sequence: CATSDAAGSYGYTF.